This paragraph reports one T cell receptor (beta chain). Its cognate antigen is unknown. The data were obtained in a study of T cells expressing NK-cell markers. Study background: Sorted CD3+CD56+NKG2C+, CD3+CD56+NKG2C- and CD3+CD56-NKG2C+ T cells supplied TCR beta repertoires. Eight donors were sequenced, of whom seven were HCMV-seropositive, while the remaining one was HCMV-seronegative.

The CDR3 has 18 amino acids. Germline V gene sequence: CDR1 LGHDT, CDR2 YNNKEL (reference sequence). The study, taken as a whole, reports: The contribution of dominant NKG2C+ clonotypes to CD8+ T cells in six donors was roughly 1.0-7.5%. In several donors, these clonotypes also led the CD3+CD56-NKG2C+ fraction.

From the 5' RACE reads, TCRdb lists one entry per CDR3 protein and no DNA. The table for this sample gives approximately 150,000 distinct CDR3 sequences. What was sequenced was blood T cells: a sorted CD56 or NKG2C T cell subset, CD4+ or CD8+ T cells, or bulk PBMC T cells (not recorded which). The clonotype was recovered from a man aged 18 to 30 in good health. The chain is built from TRBV3-1 and TRBJ2-1; TCRdb's D call, TRBD2, is unchecked because there is no DNA. CDR3: CASSRWTSGRAPNNEQFF.